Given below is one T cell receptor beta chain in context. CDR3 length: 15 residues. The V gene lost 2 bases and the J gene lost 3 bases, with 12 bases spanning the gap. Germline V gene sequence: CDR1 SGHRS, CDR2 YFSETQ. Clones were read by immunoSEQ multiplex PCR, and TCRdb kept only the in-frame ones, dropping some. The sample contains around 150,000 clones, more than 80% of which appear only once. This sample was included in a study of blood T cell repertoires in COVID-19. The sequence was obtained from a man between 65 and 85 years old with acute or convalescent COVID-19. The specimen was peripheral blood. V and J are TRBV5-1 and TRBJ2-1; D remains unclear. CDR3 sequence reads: CASSLETSGYNEQFF. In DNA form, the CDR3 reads TGCGCCAGCAGCTTAGAAACATCAGGCTACAATGAGCAGTTCTTC.